A selection of T cell receptor beta chains follows, all from one sample in a study of blood T cell repertoires in COVID-19. Here immunoSEQ multiplex PCR was the method, and the copy in TCRdb shows in-frame clones only, minus some. The repertoire consists of tens of thousands of clones, with roughly 86% occurring once and the leading ten covering 25%. What was sequenced was peripheral blood. These receptors were taken from a human donor in a cohort sampled during active COVID-19. The conserved cysteine and the conserved F or W are not part of the CDR3 here.

v_call	j_call	cdr3_length	cdr3_aa
TRBV7-9	TRBJ2-1	11	ASSLAGLDEQF
TRBV19	TRBJ1-5	14	ASSIGTGGRYQPQH
TRBV5-1	TRBJ2-7	14	ASSLGTSGGEPEQY
TRBV6-5	TRBJ2-2	13	ASGTSGRFNGELF
TRBV19	TRBJ1-1	10	ASRGENTEAF
TRBV10-3	TRBJ2-5	12	AIKSGGVQETQY
TRBV3-1/TRBV3-2	TRBJ2-5	14	ASSRTSGGPQETQY
TRBV9	TRBJ2-2	14	ASSVVWEGDTGELF
TRBV7-8	TRBJ2-5	14	ASSPGTSGGLETQY
TRBV7-6	TRBJ2-6	18	ASSLGTGLAKLAGANVLT
TRBV19	TRBJ2-2	11	ASRIGNTGELF
TRBV30	TRBJ1-1	13	AWSGNRAIGTEAF
TRBV5-1	TRBJ2-5	11	ASSLVLTETQY
TRBV5-6	TRBJ2-5	14	ASSPREERGILPQY
TRBV27	TRBJ1-1	13	ASSRGYPRDTEAF
TRBV9	TRBJ1-2	14	ASSPSLDKYYYGYT
TRBV4-3	TRBJ2-7	13	ASSQEVAGVHEQY
TRBV14	TRBJ2-3	14	ASSQLAGGITDTQY
TRBV20-1	TRBJ1-2	9	SATQGYGYT
TRBV7-6	TRBJ1-2	14	ASSGGTAVKGYGYT
TRBV6-6	TRBJ1-4	13	ASSDLGHLNEKLF
TRBV30	TRBJ2-1	13	AWSVALAGEGEQF
TRBV5-5	TRBJ2-7	12	ASSLWAGDNEQY
TRBV19	TRBJ2-1	12	ASSGTSGAGEQF
TRBV7-6	TRBJ2-6	13	ASSLGGAGANVLT
TRBV21-1	TRBJ2-7	11	ASSKARGGIKY
TRBV6-2/TRBV6-3	TRBJ2-1	12	ASSKTSGDNEQF
TRBV18	TRBJ1-1	9	ASSTGGDAF
TRBV3-1/TRBV3-2	TRBJ1-2	13	ASSQGLDSFYGYT
TRBV28	TRBJ1-5	14	ASSLFSGGEYQPQH
TRBV28	TRBJ2-1	12	ATGTGGSYNEQF
TRBV7-2	TRBJ2-2	13	ASSLGGLIGGELF
TRBV6-2/TRBV6-3	TRBJ2-7	12	ASSSGQGPYEQY
TRBV9	TRBJ2-1	14	ASSVTSGSSYNEQF
TRBV7-9	TRBJ2-1	13	ASSSQTDSYNEQF
TRBV14	TRBJ1-4	14	ASSPLTGDLNEKLF
TRBV18	TRBJ2-7	12	ASSLGQVSYEQY
TRBV4-3	TRBJ1-6	16	ASSQDLSTDSYNSPLH
TRBV30	TRBJ2-1	13	AWSRRGQLDNEQF
TRBV5-4	TRBJ2-1	11	ASSLSGGYEQF
TRBV24-1	TRBJ1-1	11	ATSPGTGGKAF
TRBV7-9	TRBJ1-2	10	ASSPRNYGYT
TRBV7-9	TRBJ2-1	16	ASSLPQGAAPTYNEQF
TRBV9	TRBJ1-2	12	ASSPGREDGGYT
TRBV9	TRBJ1-1	16	ASSPTPPPQGDCTEAF
TRBV7-2	TRBJ2-3	15	ASSSRSGLGVGYTQY
TRBV28	TRBJ1-4	13	ASSFNRGPNEKLF
TRBV3-1/TRBV3-2	TRBJ1-4	12	ASSQDPGGEKLF
TRBV9	TRBJ2-1	13	ASSLGPGGYNEQF
TRBV7-2	TRBJ2-1	14	ASSLADSRGNNEQF